This section outlines one T cell receptor beta chain sequence together with its context. Germline V CDR1 and CDR2: KGHSH, LQKENI. With 5 bases removed from V and 0 bases from J, the gap between germline ends came to 11 bases. The CDR3 consists of 15 residues. This sample was included in a study of blood T cell repertoires in COVID-19. Study background: PBMCs, B-cell-depleted T cells, or T cells provided the cDNA or gDNA that made up the material.

In the original analysis: Cell counts per sample came from amplifying reference gene primers. Assay: immunoSEQ multiplex PCR; the TCRdb copy retains only in-frame clones and omits some. The V and J calls and clone size were taken over from that table, and D and trimming were inferred from the DNA. The data contain roughly 39,000 clones, over 70% of them singletons. The sequenced material came from peripheral blood. The chain employs TRBV18 and TRBJ1-5; no clear D. The TCR was taken from a woman aged 70-85 years with acute or convalescent COVID-19. The CDR3 nucleotides are TGTGCCAGCTCAGAGGCAGCCGGTAGCAATCAGCCCCAGCATTTT. This sequence encodes CASSEAAGSNQPQHF.